What follows is one T cell receptor (beta chain) and its context. The entry originates in a study of blood T cell repertoires in COVID-19. Study context: Sites in the United States, Italy and Spain provided acute and convalescent COVID-19 samples. In each case, the material was cDNA or gDNA derived from T cells, B-cell-depleted T cells, or PBMCs.

Original data processing: Scientists estimated how many nucleated cells there were by amplifying reference gene primers. Clones were sequenced by immunoSEQ multiplex PCR, and TCRdb holds only the in-frame ones, with some missing. V and J calls and clone size are as listed in that table; D and trimming were resolved from the DNA. The data hold approximately 190,000 clones, with roughly four fifths observed a single time. This TCR was recovered from a woman in her thirties or forties with acute or convalescent COVID-19. The sample comprised peripheral blood.

This CDR3 reads CASGKTSGTQDTQYF. The CDR3 DNA reads as TGTGCCAGCGGAAAAACTAGCGGGACACAGGATACGCAGTATTTT. This sequence joins TRBV4-2 and TRBJ2-3, with 10 positions matching TRBD2. This CDR3 contains 15 residues. V gave up 8 bases and J gave up 6 bases; unmatched junction bases: 11. The germline gives CDR1 LGHNA, CDR2 YNFKEQ.